These 25 T cell receptor beta chains originate from one sample sequenced in a study of blood T cell repertoires in COVID-19. The method was immunoSEQ multiplex PCR; TCRdb's version includes in-frame clones alone and lacks a portion of them. The sample yields about 250,000 clones, approximately 90% seen once. Sample: PBMCs or T cells enriched from blood (not recorded which). Receptor source: a woman aged 45-60 years who had recovered from COVID-19.

The V and J genes are TRBV28 and TRBJ2-7; the D gene is possibly TRBD1 (5 bases). The V gene's germline CDR1 is MDHEN and CDR2 SYDVKM. V was cut by 7 bases and J by 2 bases, with 15 bases left in between. CDR3 length: 14 amino acids. The CDR3 loop reads CASIPAGAAYEQYF. The CDR3 DNA reads as TGTGCCAGCATACCGGCTGGGGCTGCCTACGAGCAGTACTTC.

The chain uses TRBV5-6 and TRBJ1-1; the D gene is possibly TRBD1 (5 bases). The CDR3 contains 16 residues. Germline CDR1 SGHDT, CDR2 YYEEEE. Trimming shortened V by 0 bases and J by 0 bases, and 12 bases separated the two germline ends. The CDR3 loop reads CASSLAGGGMNTEAFF. In DNA, the CDR3 is TGTGCCAGCAGCTTGGCCGGGGGAGGCATGAACACTGAAGCTTTCTTT. Full variable domain (remainder filled in from reference TRBV5-6 and TRBJ1-1): DAGVTQSPTHLIKTRGQQVTLRCSPKSGHDTVSWYQQALGQGPQFIFQYYEEEERQRGNFPDRFSGHQFPNYSSELNVNALLLGDSALYLCASSLAGGGMNTEAFFGQGTRLTVV.

As DNA, the CDR3 is TGTGCCAGCAGCCGGAACACCGGGGAGCTGTTTTTT. Its protein product is CASSRNTGELFF. The V gene is TRBV11-3, the J gene TRBJ2-2; D is unresolved. The ends were cut back, 5 bases at V and 1 base at J, with 2 bases in the middle. The CDR3 spans 12 residues. Germline V lookup: CDR1 SGHNT, CDR2 YENEEA.

The chain has TRBV5-1 and TRBJ2-5; TRBD2 agrees at 8 bases. V shed 4 bases, J shed 4 bases, and the junction held 6 bases outside the gene matches. The CDR3 is 14 amino acids. Germline V CDR1 and CDR2: SGHRS, YFSETQ. CDR3 bases: TGCGCCAGCAGCGCAGGACTAGCTGGAGAGACCCAGTACTTC. As protein: CASSAGLAGETQYF.

The rearrangement links TRBV7-9 to TRBJ2-7; TRBD2 is a possible D gene (5 bases). The germline V gene encodes CDR1 SEHNR and CDR2 FQNEAQ (reference sequence). The CDR3 length is 14 residues. Between the trimmed V and J ends, which lost 1 base and 2 bases, there was a span of 9 bases. CDR3 sequence reads: CASSLVGSPYEQYF. The CDR3 nucleotides are TGTGCCAGCAGCTTAGTTGGGAGTCCCTACGAGCAGTACTTC.

The chain carries TRBV15 and TRBJ2-7; 8 nucleotides agree with TRBD1. Germline values: CDR1 LNHNV, CDR2 YYDKDF (reference sequence). V was clipped by 1 base and J by 4 bases; unmatched bases: 9. There are 16 residues in the CDR3. The CDR3 spells CATSRGDRGLLYEQYF. DNA for the CDR3: TGTGCCACCAGCAGAGGAGACAGGGGCCTCCTATACGAGCAGTACTTC.

The CDR3 spells CASSLVVETGNQNSPLHF. The CDR3 DNA sequence: TGTGCCAGCAGCTTAGTAGTAGAGACAGGGAATCAAAATTCACCCCTCCACTTT. V and J are TRBV7-9 and TRBJ1-6; 7 bases line up with TRBD1. V lost 1 base and J lost 7; bases outside the gene matches: 13. Germline CDR1 and CDR2: SEHNR and FQNEAQ (reference sequence). This CDR3 is built from 18 residues.

This chain connects TRBV5-1 to TRBJ1-3, with 7 bases that match TRBD1. The junction had 6 bases not matched to a gene; V was cut back by 0 bases and J by 3 bases. The CDR3 length is 16 residues. In germline, CDR1 is SGHRS, CDR2 YFSETQ. CDR3 coding DNA: TGCGCCAGCAGCTTGGAGGCAGGGGGACGTGGAAACACCATATATTTT. Translated, it gives CASSLEAGGRGNTIYF.

This clone was seen a single time. The rearrangement links TRBV2 to TRBJ2-7; 7 bases match TRBD1. The CDR3 is 15 residues long. CDR1 is SNHLY and CDR2 is FYNNEI in the germline V gene. With V trimmed by 5 bases and J by 3 bases, 10 bases remained unmatched. The chain's CDR3 is CASSFQQGQNYEQYF. The CDR3 nucleotides read TGTGCCAGCAGTTTTCAACAGGGACAGAACTACGAGCAGTACTTC.

V is TRBV6-2 or TRBV6-3 and J is TRBJ2-1; 7 nucleotides align to TRBD2. The trim removed 6 bases at V and 10 bases at J, leaving 6 bases unmatched. Germline V gene lookup returns CDR1 MNHEY and CDR2 SVGEGT. This CDR3 is built from 12 residues. The CDR3 DNA is TGTGCCAGCAGACCTACTAGCGCGGAGCAGTTCTTC. Translation gives CASRPTSAEQFF.

The gene calls are TRBV9 and TRBJ2-1; a weak D match, TRBD2 (6 bases). From germline, CDR1 is SGDLS and CDR2 YYNGEE. This CDR3 is built from 15 residues. V was pared by 0 bases and J by 9 bases, with 16 bases between. CDR3 in amino acids: CASSVAGLGWGEQFF. The CDR3 DNA follows: TGTGCCAGCAGCGTAGCGGGACTCGGTTGGGGTGAGCAGTTCTTC.

This clone was counted once. This sequence joins TRBV30 and TRBJ1-1; D remains ambiguous. In germline, CDR1 is GTSNPN, CDR2 SVGIG (reference sequence). The CDR3 runs 12 residues. The V gene lost 7 bases and the J gene lost 3 bases, with 12 bases spanning the gap. In DNA form, the CDR3 reads TGTGCCTCAAAAGGTAGCTACACTGAAGCTTTCTTT. Its protein product is CASKGSYTEAFF.

J is TRBJ1-2 and V is TRBV11-2; possibly TRBD1 for D (6 bases). The length of the CDR3 is 14 residues. The V end lost 6 bases, the J end lost 5 bases, and 16 bases lay between the germline ends. Looked up from germline, CDR1 is SGHAT and CDR2 is FQNNGV. CDR3 coding DNA: TGTGCCAGCAGGGTGACGGACAGCGCGTATGGCTACACCTTC. It specifies CASRVTDSAYGYTF.

The genes are TRBV5-1 and TRBJ1-4, with D tentatively TRBD1 (5 bases). V dropped 4 bases and J dropped 5 bases, with 12 bases sitting between them. Per germline, CDR1 SGHRS and CDR2 YFSETQ. This CDR3 contains 14 residues. The CDR3 DNA is TGCGCCAGCAGCCTCACAGGCATGAATGAAAAACTGTTTTTT. It specifies CASSLTGMNEKLFF.

The chain couples TRBV27 to TRBJ1-1; unclear D gene. The CDR3 totals 13 residues. V lost 6 bases and J lost 1, with 9 bases in between. Per germline, CDR1 MNHEY and CDR2 SMNVEV (reference sequence). The CDR3 reads CASSHRENTEAFF. The DNA for the CDR3 is TGTGCCAGCAGCCACCGGGAGAACACTGAAGCTTTCTTT.

The chain carries TRBV19 and TRBJ2-5; D call uncertain. The CDR3 length is 11 residues. With 3 bases removed from V and 3 bases from J, the gap between germline ends came to 2 bases. Germline V gives CDR1 LNHDA, CDR2 SQIVND (reference sequence). CDR3 bases: TGTGCCAGTAGTATTAAAGAGACCCAGTACTTC. As protein: CASSIKETQYF.

The chain combines TRBV6-1 with TRBJ2-7; no clear D. Trimming pared 2 bases from V and 4 bases from J, leaving 15 bases between. Germline values: CDR1 MNHNS, CDR2 SASEGT. The CDR3 consists of 15 residues. In nucleotides, the CDR3 is TGTGCCAGCAGTGAAATGGCGCCTAGTTCTTACGAGCAGTACTTC. It yields the protein CASSEMAPSSYEQYF.

The J gene is TRBJ2-4, the V gene TRBV24-1; D perhaps matches TRBD2 (7 bases). The CDR3 is made up of 15 amino acids. Germline loops: CDR1 KGHDR, CDR2 SFDVKD. With 6 bases removed from V and 7 bases from J, the gap between germline ends came to 18 bases. CDR3 sequence reads: CATSQPGGGENIQYF. The CDR3, as DNA: TGTGCCACCAGTCAACCGGGGGGCGGGGAGAACATTCAGTACTTC.

The chain has TRBV5-8 and TRBJ2-2, with a tentative D call TRBD2 (6 bases). V was pared by 3 bases and J by 4 bases, with 22 bases between. The CDR3 totals 18 residues. The germline V gene has CDR1 SGHTS and CDR2 YDEGEE. The CDR3 coding sequence is TGTGCCAGCAGCTCCCGAGCCCGCGGGACTCCCGGCACCGGGGAGCTGTTTTTT. This codes for CASSSRARGTPGTGELFF.

As for this clone: This CDR3 is also generated by other DNA sequences in the sample. The chain couples TRBV28 to TRBJ1-2; tentative D call: TRBD1 (6 bases). The CDR3 runs to 14 residues. Germline V CDR1 and CDR2: MDHEN, SYDVKM. V lost 2 bases and J 2 bases, leaving 9 bases between the germline ends. Written as DNA, the CDR3 is TGTGCCAGCAGTTTACCCCAGGGGAACTATGGCTACACCTTC. Protein: CASSLPQGNYGYTF.

The chain combines TRBV29-1 with TRBJ2-1, with D perhaps TRBD2 (6 bases). Germline CDR1 is SQVTM and CDR2 is ANQGSEA. CDR3 length: 14 amino acids. V lost 5 bases and J 7 bases, leaving 18 bases between the germline ends. The CDR3 DNA reads TGCAGCGTTTTCGGGAGCCGCATTCGGAATGAGCAGTTCTTC. It translates to CSVFGSRIRNEQFF.

The chain joins TRBV7-6 to TRBJ2-7; 8 positions match TRBD1. The CDR3 runs to 15 residues. Germline CDR1 is SGHVS and CDR2 is FNYEAQ. Trimming at V came to 4 bases and at J to 3 bases, leaving 8 bases not matched to a gene. The CDR3 loop reads CASSSGTGPVYEQYF. In nucleotides, the CDR3 is TGTGCCAGCAGCTCCGGGACAGGCCCCGTCTACGAGCAGTACTTC. Combining the CDR3 with reference TRBV7-6 and TRBJ2-7 gives the whole variable domain GAGVSQSPRYKVTKRGQDVALRCDPISGHVSLYWYRQALGQGPEFLTYFNYEAQQDKSGLPNDRFSAERPEGSISTLTIQRTEQRDSAMYRCASSSGTGPVYEQYFGPGTRLTVT.

The rearrangement joins TRBV6-2 or TRBV6-3 to TRBJ2-5, with 13 bases that match TRBD2. The CDR3 length is 19 residues. The germline gives CDR1 MNHEY, CDR2 SVGEGT. The junction had 16 bases not matched to a gene; V was cut back by 4 bases and J by 5 bases. CDR3: CASSSPGLAGLVGGETQYF. The CDR3 DNA reads TGTGCCAGCAGTTCCCCGGGACTAGCGGGACTCGTAGGGGGGGAGACCCAGTACTTC.

The genes are TRBV30 and TRBJ2-1; 12 nucleotides align to TRBD2. This CDR3 spans 15 amino acids. Trimming removed 1 base from V and 8 bases from J; junction bases left unmatched: 6. The germline gives CDR1 GTSNPN, CDR2 SVGIG (reference sequence). The CDR3 here is CAWSATSGSGYEQFF. In DNA form, the CDR3 reads TGTGCCTGGAGTGCGACTAGCGGGAGTGGATATGAGCAGTTCTTC.

The chain couples TRBV2 to TRBJ2-2, with D unresolved. The length of the CDR3 is 12 residues. Germline V lookup: CDR1 SNHLY, CDR2 FYNNEI. With 6 bases removed from V and 2 bases from J, the gap between germline ends came to 4 bases. In DNA form, the CDR3 reads TGTGCCAGCAGCCGTAACACCGGGGAGCTGTTTTTT. Its protein product is CASSRNTGELFF.